This T cell receptor (beta chain) came from a study of T-cell reconstitution after alpha-beta-depleted transplantation in children. The length of the CDR3 is 12 residues. CDR1 and CDR2 (germline): MNHEY, SVGEGT. The V gene end was trimmed by 7 bases and the J gene end by 4 bases; junction bases not matched to a gene: 4. TCRbeta library preparation incorporated unique molecular identifiers. TCRdb redid the calling of the PCR reads with MiXCR, one entry per CDR3 protein. The data contain approximately 490,000 distinct CDR3 sequences, around an eighth of them seen just once; the ten biggest clones take up less than 6.5%.

The sequence derives from a human donor who donated a stem cell graft to a child with combined immunodeficiency. Here the sequenced sample was PBMCs from the stem cell graft donor, taken from the stem cell graft. This chain links TRBV6-2 or TRBV6-3 with TRBJ2-7; 7 bases match TRBD1. CDR3 coding DNA: TGTGCCAGCAACGTGGGACAGTACGAGCAGTACTTC. Encoded protein: CASNVGQYEQYF.